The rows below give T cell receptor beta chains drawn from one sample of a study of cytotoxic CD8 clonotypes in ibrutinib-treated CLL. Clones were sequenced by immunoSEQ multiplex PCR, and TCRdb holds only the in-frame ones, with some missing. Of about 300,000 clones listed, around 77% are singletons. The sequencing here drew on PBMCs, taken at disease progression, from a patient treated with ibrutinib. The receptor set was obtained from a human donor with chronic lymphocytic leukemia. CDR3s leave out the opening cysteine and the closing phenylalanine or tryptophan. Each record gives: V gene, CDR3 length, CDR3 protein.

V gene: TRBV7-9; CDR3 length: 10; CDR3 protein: ASSFTGYEQY
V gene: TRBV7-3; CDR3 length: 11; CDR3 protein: ASSFTGDYEQY
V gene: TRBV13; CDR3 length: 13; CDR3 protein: ASSLGGRGSYGYT
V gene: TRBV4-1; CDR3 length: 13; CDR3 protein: ASSQDQGDRSPLH
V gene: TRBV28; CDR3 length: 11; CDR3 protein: ASSPGGGYGYT
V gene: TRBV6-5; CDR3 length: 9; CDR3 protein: ASRGYLGYT
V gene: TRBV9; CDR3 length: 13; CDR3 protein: ASSLLAGPYNEQF
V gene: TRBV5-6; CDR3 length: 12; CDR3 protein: ASSRGTSHNEQF
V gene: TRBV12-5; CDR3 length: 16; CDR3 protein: ASGLVSLAGNLYNEQF
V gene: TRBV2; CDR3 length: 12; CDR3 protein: ANPRGGGYNEQF
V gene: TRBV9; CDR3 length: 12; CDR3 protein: ASSVGDRGYGYT
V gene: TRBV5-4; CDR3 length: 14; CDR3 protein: ASSLRQLPSTDTQY
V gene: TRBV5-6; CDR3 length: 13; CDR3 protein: ASSERGGDQETQY
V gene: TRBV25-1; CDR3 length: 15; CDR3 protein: ASSATSGGPRVQTQY
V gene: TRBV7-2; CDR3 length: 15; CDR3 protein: ASSLGAGHAGANVLT
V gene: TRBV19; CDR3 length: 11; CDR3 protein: ASSLGGADGYT
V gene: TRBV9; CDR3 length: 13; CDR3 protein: ASSVAGQGPGGYT
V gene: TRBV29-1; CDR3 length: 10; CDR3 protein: SVRDRYNEQF
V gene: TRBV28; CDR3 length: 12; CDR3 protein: ASTQDHVTDTQY
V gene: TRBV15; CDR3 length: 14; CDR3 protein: ATSPRLAANTGELF
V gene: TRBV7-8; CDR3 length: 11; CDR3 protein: ASRGQEAYEQY
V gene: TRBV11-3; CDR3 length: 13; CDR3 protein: ASSLNPGQGETQY
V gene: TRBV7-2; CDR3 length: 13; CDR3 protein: ASGNMGQGAYEQY
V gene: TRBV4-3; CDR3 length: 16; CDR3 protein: ASIETAGLAGETDTQY
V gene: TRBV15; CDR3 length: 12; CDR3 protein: ATSRDRAQETQY
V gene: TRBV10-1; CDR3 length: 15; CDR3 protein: ASRAGLAGFPGNEQF
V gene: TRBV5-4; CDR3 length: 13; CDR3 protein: ASTTDGGATDTQY
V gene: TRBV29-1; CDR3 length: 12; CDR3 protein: SVSDRGSGNTIY
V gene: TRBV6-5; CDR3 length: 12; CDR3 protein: ASSPRSGTYEQY
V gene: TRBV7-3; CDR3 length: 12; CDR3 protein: ASSLAGGSYEQY
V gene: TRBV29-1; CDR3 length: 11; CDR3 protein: SALQVTYNEQF
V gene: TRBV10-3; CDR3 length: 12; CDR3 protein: AISDGQGAAPLH
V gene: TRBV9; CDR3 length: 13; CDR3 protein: ASSSRTASTDTQY
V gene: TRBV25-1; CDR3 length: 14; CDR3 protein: ASSDPQDQPFYEQY
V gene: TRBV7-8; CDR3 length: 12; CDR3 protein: ASRVGTSYNEQF
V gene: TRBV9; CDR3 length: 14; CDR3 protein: ASSASSGGAQETQY
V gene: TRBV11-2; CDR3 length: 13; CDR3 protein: ASSGLAGFGDTQY
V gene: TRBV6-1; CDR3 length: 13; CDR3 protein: ASSAQTGSKREQY
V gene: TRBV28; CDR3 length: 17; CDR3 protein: ASTSRGGSRAPLKYEQY
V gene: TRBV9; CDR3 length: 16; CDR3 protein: ASSDKLAGERNTGELF
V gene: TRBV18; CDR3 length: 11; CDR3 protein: ASSVGGSYEQY
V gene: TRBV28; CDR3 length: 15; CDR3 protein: ASSLWGAGASSYEQY
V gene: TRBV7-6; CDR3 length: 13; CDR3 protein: ASSLAAGADYEQY
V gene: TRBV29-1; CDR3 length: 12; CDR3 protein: SVPQGGGAGEQF
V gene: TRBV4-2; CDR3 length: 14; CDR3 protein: ASSQVSGVISYEQY
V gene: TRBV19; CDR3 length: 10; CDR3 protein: ASRTLLYGYT
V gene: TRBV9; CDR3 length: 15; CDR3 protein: ASSVEQGLAGNNEQF
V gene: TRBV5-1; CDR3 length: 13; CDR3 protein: ASSLSLRLATEQF
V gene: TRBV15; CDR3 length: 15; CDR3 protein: ATSRGLAGGPWETQY
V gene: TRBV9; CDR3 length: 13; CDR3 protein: ASSVGTGDTGELF
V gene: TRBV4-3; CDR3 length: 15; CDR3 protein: ASSQTRDPNWGYGYT
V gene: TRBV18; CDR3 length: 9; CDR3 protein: ASSPRDTVL
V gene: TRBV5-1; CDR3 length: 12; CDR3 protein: ASSLTTSPETQY